This TCR beta chain was captured in a study of blood T cell repertoires in COVID-19. Background on the study: From the United States, Italy and Spain came samples of acute and convalescent COVID-19. PBMCs, B-cell-depleted T cells, or T cells were the source of the cDNA or gDNA that made up the material.

Germline V gene sequence: CDR1 MNHEY, CDR2 SVGAGI. Trimming left V 7 bases short and J 1 base short, with 10 bases between. This CDR3 region has 14 residues. Authors' data handling: Cell counts per sample came from amplifying reference gene primers. TCRdb keeps only in-frame clones here, not all; method: immunoSEQ multiplex PCR. V and J calls and clone size are copied from that table; D and trimming were computed from the DNA. Counted here are around 100,000 clones, around 88% occurring once; the ten biggest clones make up 1.7%. The sample was peripheral blood. The J gene is TRBJ1-4, the V gene TRBV6-5; a possible D gene is TRBD1 (6 bases). The sequence was collected from an elderly man with acute or convalescent COVID-19. This CDR3 reads CASKGVVTNEKLFF. The CDR3 DNA reads as TGTGCCAGCAAGGGGGTAGTAACTAATGAAAAACTGTTTTTT.